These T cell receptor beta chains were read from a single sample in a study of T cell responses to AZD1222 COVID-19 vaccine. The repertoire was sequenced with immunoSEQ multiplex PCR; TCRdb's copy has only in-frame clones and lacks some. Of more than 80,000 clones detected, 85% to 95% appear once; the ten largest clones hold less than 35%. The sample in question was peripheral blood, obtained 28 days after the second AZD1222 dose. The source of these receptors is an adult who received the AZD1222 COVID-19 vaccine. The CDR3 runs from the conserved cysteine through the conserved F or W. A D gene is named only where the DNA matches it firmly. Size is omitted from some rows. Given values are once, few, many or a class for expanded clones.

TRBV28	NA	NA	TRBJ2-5	CASSPVLGLETQYF	TGTGCCAGCAGTCCCGTTTTGGGATTGGAGACCCAGTACTTC
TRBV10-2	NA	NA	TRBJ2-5	CASRLAQETQYF	TGCGCCAGCAGACTAGCCCAAGAGACCCAGTACTTC
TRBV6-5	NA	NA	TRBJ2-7	CASSRSSEGRYEQYF	TGTGCCAGCAGCCGTTCGTCAGAAGGACGCTACGAGCAGTACTTC
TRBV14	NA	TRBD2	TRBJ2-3	CASSQDSRSGRAGADTQYF	TGTGCCAGCAGCCAAGATTCGAGGAGCGGGAGGGCCGGAGCAGATACGCAGTATTTT
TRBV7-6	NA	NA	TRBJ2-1	CASSLDLSGPRSYNEQFF	TGTGCCAGCAGCTTAGATTTGTCAGGACCTCGCTCCTACAATGAGCAGTTCTTC
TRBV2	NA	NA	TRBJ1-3	CASTARGASSGNTIYF	TGTGCCAGCACCGCGAGAGGGGCGAGCTCTGGAAACACCATATATTTT
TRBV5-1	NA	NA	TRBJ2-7	CASTRGDTTSYEQYF	TGCGCCAGCACCCGTGGGGACACCACCTCCTACGAGCAGTACTTC
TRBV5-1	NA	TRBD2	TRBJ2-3	CASSFLASGSSDTQYF	TGCGCCAGCAGCTTTTTGGCTAGCGGGAGCTCAGATACGCAGTATTTT
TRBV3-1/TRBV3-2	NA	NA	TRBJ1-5	CASSQDKGQPMGNQPQHF	TGTGCCAGCAGCCAAGATAAAGGACAACCGATGGGTAATCAGCCCCAGCATTTT
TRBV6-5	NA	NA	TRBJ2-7	CASRGGAWSSYEQYF	TGTGCCAGCAGGGGGGGAGCCTGGAGCTCCTACGAGCAGTACTTC
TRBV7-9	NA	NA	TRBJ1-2	CASSLGTGYGYTF	TGTGCCAGCAGCTTAGGCACGGGGTATGGCTACACCTTC
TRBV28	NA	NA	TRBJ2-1	CASSSYGNEQFF	TGTGCCAGCAGTTCCTACGGGAATGAGCAGTTCTTC
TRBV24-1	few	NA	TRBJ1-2	CATSAAVVGGDRANYGYTF	TGTGCCACCAGTGCCGCAGTCGTCGGGGGCGATAGAGCTAACTATGGCTACACCTTC
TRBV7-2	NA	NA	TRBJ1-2	CASSQPSGRNYGYTF	TGTGCCAGCAGTCAACCCTCGGGCAGGAACTATGGCTACACCTTC
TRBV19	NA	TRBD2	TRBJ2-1	CASSTSSGRAQWEQFF	TGTGCCAGTAGTACCTCTAGCGGGAGGGCCCAGTGGGAGCAGTTCTTC
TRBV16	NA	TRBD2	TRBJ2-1	CASSRLGGNEQFF	TGTGCCAGCAGTCGCCTGGGGGGGAATGAGCAGTTCTTC
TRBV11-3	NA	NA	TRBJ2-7	CASSPGASSYEQYF	TGTGCCAGCAGCCCCGGGGCCAGCTCCTACGAGCAGTACTTC